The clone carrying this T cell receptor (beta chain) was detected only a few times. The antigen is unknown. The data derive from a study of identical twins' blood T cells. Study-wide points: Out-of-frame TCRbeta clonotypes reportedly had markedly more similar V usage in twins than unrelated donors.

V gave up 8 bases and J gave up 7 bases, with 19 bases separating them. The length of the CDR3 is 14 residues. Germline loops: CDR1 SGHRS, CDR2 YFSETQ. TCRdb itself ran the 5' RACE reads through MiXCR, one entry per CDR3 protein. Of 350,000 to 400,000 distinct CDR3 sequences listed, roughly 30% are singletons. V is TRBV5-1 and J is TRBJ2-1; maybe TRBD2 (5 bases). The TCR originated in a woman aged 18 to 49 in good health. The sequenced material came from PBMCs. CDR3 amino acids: CASRASLRGNEQFF. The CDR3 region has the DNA TGCGCCAGTCGGGCCTCCCTGAGAGGGAATGAGCAGTTCTTC.